The sample holds a few counts of the clone carrying this T cell receptor (beta chain). V lost 0 bases to trimming and J lost 0 bases, with 6 bases between them. The CDR3 length is 15 residues. Germline assignment: CDR1 SGHNT and CDR2 YYREEE (reference sequence). This entry belongs to a study of blood T cell repertoires in COVID-19. For the study at large: Samples came from the United States, Italy and Spain, spanning acute and convalescent COVID-19. Nucleic acid was either cDNA or gDNA, and it came from T cells, B-cell-depleted T cells, or PBMCs.

The authors' processing: Reference gene primers were amplified, and this amplification served to estimate nucleated cell counts. Produced via immunoSEQ multiplex PCR; TCRdb's table is partial and in-frame only. The V and J calls and the clone size are those of that table, but D and trimming were determined from the DNA. The sample contains around 150,000 clones, around 80% of which appear only once. Input material: peripheral blood. The V call is TRBV5-4, the J call TRBJ1-4; D is perhaps TRBD1 (5 bases). The receptor was isolated from a man aged 60-69 years with acute or convalescent COVID-19. As DNA, the CDR3 is TGTGCCAGCAGCTTGGGGGGGGCAACTAATGAAAAACTGTTTTTT. This translates into CASSLGGATNEKLFF.